The T cell receptor (beta chain) under discussion was sequenced for a study of cytomegalovirus exposure and HLA in healthy donors. Background on the study: Of the donors genotyped, 398 in all, 80% to 85% fell in the Caucasian-associated ancestry cluster. Notes on the study in general: Three of the chains that were CMV-associated were confirmed in vitro to be specific for CMV antigens. HLA alleles were associated with 15,000 to 20,000 TCR beta sequences in a later analysis at 0.05 false discovery rate. Altogether, more than 150 TCR beta chains were recorded as cytomegalovirus-associated.

The ends were cut back, 1 base at V and 2 bases at J, with 5 bases in the middle. In germline, CDR1 is LGHNT, CDR2 FRNRAP. CDR3 length equals 13 residues. As concerns this clone: Its antigen is not identified.

13 Jbeta primers and 60 Vbeta primers were used for the PCR. Data came from immunoSEQ multiplex PCR; TCRdb stores just in-frame clones and leaves some out. The table lists roughly 190,000 clones, about 81% of them singletons. This sequence was found in a man in his late teens or twenties in good health and CMV-seronegative. Sequencing was carried out using PBMCs. The V call is TRBV12-5, the J call TRBJ2-5, with D possibly being TRBD1 (5 bases). The CDR3 region has the DNA TGTGCTAGTGGTTTGGGACAGCAAGAGACCCAGTACTTC. This translates into CASGLGQQETQYF.